Here is one T cell receptor beta chain with its context. Antigen unknown. These data originate in a study of cytomegalovirus exposure and HLA in healthy donors. General study points: After further analysis at a later stage, 16,951 TCR beta sequences were associated with HLA alleles at 0.05 false discovery rate. A list of around 150 TCR beta chains associated with cytomegalovirus was given.

Each of the donors was a healthy bone marrow donor. The PCR made use of 60 Vbeta and 13 Jbeta primers. TCRdb's copy holds only in-frame clones and misses some; the assay was immunoSEQ multiplex PCR. The sample gives 160,000 or so clones, around four fifths of which show up once; roughly 1.2% is in the top ten. Losses at the gene ends were 6 bases for V and 3 bases for J; bases not matched to a gene: 10. The CDR3 is 14 residues long. Germline lookup yields CDR1 SQVTM and CDR2 ANQGSEA. The sequencing sample was made of PBMCs. The chain carries TRBV29-1 and TRBJ1-1, with 7 positions matching TRBD1. The TCR comes from a woman aged 45-65 years in good health and CMV-seronegative. The CDR3 region has the DNA TGCAGCGTGAGCGGACAGGATGCGGACACTGAAGCTTTCTTT. Its translation is CSVSGQDADTEAFF.